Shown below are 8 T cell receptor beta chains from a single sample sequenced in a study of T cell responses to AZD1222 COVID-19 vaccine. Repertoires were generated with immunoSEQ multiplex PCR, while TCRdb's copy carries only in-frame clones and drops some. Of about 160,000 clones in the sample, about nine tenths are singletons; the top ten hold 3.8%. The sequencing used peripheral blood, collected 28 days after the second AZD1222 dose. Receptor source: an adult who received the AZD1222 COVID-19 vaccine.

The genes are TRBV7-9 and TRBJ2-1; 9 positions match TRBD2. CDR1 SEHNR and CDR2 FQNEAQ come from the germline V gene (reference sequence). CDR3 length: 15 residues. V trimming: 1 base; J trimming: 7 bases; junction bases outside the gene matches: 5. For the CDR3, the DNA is TGTGCCAGCAGCTTAGGTAGCGGGAGCTGGAATGAGCAGTTCTTC. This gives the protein CASSLGSGSWNEQFF. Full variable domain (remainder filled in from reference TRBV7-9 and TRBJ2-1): DTGVSQNPRHKITKRGQNVTFRCDPISEHNRLYWYRQTLGQGPEFLTYFQNEAQLEKSRLLSDRFSAERPKGSFSTLEIQRTEQGDSAMYLCASSLGSGSWNEQFFGPGTRLTVL.

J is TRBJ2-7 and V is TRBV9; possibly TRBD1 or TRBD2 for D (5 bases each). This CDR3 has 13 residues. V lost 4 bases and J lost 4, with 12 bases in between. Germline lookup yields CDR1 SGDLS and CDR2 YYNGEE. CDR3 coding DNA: TGTGCCAGCAGCCGGGGCGAATCTTACGAGCAGTACTTC. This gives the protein CASSRGESYEQYF.

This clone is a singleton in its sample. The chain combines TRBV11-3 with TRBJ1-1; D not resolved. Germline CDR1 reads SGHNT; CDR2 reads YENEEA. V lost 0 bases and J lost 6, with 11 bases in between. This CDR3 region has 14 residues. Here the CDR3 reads CASSLDARDPEAFF. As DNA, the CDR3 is TGTGCCAGCAGCTTAGATGCGCGGGATCCTGAAGCTTTCTTT.

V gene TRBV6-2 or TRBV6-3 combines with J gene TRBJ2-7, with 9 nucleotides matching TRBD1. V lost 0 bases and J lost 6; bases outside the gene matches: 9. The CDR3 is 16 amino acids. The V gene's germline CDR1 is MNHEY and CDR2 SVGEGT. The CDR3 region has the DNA TGTGCCAGCAGTTACTCAGGGACAGGGCAGCGAATCGAGCAGTACTTC. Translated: CASSYSGTGQRIEQYF.

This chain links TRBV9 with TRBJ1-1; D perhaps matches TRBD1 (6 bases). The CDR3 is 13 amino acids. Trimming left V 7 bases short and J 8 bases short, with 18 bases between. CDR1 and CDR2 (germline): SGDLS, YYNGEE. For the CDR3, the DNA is TGTGCCAGCGGAGGGGTGGGGGCGAACGAAGCTTTCTTT. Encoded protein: CASGGVGANEAFF.

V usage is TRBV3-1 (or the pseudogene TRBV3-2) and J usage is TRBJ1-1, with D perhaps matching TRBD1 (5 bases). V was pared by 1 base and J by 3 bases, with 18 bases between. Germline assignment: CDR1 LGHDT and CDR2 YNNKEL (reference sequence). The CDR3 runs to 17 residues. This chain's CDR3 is CASSQGAIGGGDTEAFF. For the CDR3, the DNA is TGTGCCAGCAGCCAAGGAGCCATCGGGGGGGGAGACACTGAAGCTTTCTTT.

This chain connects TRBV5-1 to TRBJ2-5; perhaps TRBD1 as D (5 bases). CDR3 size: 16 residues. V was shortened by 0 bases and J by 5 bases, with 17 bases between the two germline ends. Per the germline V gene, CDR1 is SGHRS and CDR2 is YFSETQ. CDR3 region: CASSLENQGPEETQYF. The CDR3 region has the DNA TGCGCCAGCAGCTTGGAAAACCAGGGCCCGGAGGAGACCCAGTACTTC.

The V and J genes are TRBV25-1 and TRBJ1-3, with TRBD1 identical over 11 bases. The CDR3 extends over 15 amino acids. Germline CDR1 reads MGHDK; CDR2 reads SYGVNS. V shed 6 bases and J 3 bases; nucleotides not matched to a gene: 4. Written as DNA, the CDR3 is TGTGCCAGCAGAGGACAGGGGGCGGGTGGAAACACCATATATTTT. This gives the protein CASRGQGAGGNTIYF. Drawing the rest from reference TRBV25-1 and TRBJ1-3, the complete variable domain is EADIYQTPRYLVIGTGKKITLECSQTMGHDKMYWYQQDPGMELHLIHYSYGVNSTEKGDLSSESTVSRIRTEHFPLTLESARPSHTSQYLCASRGQGAGGNTIYFGEGSWLTVV.